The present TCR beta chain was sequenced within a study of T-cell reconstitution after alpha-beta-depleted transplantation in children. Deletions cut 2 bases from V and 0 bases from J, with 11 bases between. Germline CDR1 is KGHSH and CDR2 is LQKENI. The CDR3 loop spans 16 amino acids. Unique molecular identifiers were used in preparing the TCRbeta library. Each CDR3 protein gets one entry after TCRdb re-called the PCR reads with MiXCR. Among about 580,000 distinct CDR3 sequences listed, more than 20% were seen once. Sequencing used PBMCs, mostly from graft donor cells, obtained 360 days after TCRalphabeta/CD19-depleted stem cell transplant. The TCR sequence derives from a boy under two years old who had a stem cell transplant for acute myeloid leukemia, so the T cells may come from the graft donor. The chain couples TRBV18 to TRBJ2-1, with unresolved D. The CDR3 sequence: CASSPTNDRSYNEQFF. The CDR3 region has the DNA TGTGCCAGCTCACCAACGAATGACCGCTCCTACAATGAGCAGTTCTTC.